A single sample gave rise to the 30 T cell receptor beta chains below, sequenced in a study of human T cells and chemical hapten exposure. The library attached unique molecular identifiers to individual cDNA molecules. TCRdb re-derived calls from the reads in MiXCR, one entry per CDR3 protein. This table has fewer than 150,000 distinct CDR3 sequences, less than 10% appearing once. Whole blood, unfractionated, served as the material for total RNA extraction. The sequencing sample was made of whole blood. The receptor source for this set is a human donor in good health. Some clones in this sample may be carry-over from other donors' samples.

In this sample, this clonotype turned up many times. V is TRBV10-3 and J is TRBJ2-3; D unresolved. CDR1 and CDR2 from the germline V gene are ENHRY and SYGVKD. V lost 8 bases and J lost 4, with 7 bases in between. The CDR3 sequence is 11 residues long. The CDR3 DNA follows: TGTGCCATCCTCATGGCAGATACGCAGTATTTT. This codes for CAILMADTQYF.

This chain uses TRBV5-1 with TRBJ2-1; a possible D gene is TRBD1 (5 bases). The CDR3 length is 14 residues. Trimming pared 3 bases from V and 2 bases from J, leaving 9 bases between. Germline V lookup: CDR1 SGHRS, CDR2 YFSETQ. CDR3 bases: TGCGCCAGCAGCTCTGGGGCCACCTACAATGAGCAGTTCTTC. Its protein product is CASSSGATYNEQFF. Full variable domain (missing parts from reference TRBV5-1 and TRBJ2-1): KAGVTQTPRYLIKTRGQQVTLSCSPISGHRSVSWYQQTPGQGLQFLFEYFSETQRNKGNFPGRFSGRQFSNSRSEMNVSTLELGDSALYLCASSSGATYNEQFFGPGTRLTVL.

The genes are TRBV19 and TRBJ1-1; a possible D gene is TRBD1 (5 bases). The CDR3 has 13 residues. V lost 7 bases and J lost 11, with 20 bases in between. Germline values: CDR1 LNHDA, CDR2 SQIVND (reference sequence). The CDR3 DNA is TGTGCCAGTATTCACCCCATTCAGGGAGAGGCTTTCTTT. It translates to CASIHPIQGEAFF.

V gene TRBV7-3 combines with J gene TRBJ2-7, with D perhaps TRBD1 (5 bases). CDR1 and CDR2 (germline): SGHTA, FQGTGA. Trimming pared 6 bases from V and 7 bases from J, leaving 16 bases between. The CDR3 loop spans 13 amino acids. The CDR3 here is CASSSTTWTEQYF. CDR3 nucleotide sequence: TGTGCCAGCAGTTCTACGACTTGGACAGAGCAGTACTTC.

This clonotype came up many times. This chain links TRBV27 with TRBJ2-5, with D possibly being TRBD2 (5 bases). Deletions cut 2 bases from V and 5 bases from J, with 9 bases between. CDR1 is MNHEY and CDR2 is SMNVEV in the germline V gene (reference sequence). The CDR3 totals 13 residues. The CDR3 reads CASSLKERETQYF. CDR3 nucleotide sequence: TGTGCCAGCAGTTTAAAGGAGCGGGAGACCCAGTACTTC.

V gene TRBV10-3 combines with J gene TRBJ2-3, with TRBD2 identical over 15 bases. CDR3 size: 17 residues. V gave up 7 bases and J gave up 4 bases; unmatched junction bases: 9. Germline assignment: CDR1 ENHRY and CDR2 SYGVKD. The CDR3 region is CAITRTSGRASADTQYF. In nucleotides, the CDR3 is TGTGCCATCACCAGGACTAGCGGGAGGGCCTCTGCAGATACGCAGTATTTT.

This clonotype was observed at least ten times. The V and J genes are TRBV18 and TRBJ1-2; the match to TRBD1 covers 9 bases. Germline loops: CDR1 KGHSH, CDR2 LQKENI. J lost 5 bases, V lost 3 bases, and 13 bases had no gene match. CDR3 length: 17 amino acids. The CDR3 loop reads CASSPAQPGQGNYGYTF. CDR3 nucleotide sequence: TGTGCCAGCTCACCCGCACAACCGGGACAGGGAAATTATGGCTACACCTTC.

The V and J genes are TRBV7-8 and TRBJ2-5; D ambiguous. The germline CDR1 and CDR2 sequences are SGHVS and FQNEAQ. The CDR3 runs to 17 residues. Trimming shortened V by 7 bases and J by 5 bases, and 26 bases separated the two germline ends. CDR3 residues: CASIISAEPLMRETQYF. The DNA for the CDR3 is TGTGCCAGCATCATTTCGGCGGAACCCCTCATGCGGGAGACCCAGTACTTC.

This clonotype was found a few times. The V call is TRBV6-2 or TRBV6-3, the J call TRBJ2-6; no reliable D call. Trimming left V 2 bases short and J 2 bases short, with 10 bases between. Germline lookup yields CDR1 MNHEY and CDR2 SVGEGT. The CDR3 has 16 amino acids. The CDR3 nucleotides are TGTGCCAGCAGTTACCTAATTAGAACTGGGGCCAACGTCCTGACTTTC. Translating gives CASSYLIRTGANVLTF.

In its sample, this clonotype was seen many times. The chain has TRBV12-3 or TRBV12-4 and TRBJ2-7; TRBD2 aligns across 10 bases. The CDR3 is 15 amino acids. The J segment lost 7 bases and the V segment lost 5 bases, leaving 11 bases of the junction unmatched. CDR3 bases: TGTGCCAGCAGTCCCTTAGCGGGAGGCACGGGGGAGCAGTACTTC. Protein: CASSPLAGGTGEQYF.

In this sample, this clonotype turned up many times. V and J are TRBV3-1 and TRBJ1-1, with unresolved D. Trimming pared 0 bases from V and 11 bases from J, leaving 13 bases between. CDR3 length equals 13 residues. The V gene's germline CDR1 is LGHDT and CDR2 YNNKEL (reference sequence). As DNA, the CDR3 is TGTGCCAGCAGCCAAGATTTTCGCCAGATGGCTTTCTTT. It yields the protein CASSQDFRQMAFF. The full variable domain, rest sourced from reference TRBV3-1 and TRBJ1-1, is DTAVSQTPKYLVTQMGNDKSIKCEQNLGHDTMYWYKQDSKKFLKIMFSYNNKELIINETVPNRFSPKSPDKAHLNLHINSLELGDSAVYFCASSQDFRQMAFFGQGTRLTVV.

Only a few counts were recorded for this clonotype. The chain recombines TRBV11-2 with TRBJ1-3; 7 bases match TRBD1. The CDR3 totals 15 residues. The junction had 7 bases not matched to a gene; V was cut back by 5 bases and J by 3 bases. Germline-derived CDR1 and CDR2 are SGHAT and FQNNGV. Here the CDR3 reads CASSHRTGDGNTIYF. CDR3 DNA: TGTGCCAGCAGCCACCGGACAGGTGATGGAAACACCATATATTTT.

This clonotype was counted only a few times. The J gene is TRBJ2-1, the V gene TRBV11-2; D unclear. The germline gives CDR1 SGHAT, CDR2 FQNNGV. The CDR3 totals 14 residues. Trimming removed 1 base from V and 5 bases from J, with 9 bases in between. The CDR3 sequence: CASSLGPQNNEQFF. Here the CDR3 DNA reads TGTGCCAGCAGCTTAGGTCCCCAGAACAATGAGCAGTTCTTC.

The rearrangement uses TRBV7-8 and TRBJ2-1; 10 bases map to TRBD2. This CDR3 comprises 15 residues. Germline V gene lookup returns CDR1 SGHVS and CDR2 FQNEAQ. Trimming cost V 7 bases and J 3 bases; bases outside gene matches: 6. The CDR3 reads CASTPGLASYNEQFF. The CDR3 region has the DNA TGTGCCAGCACTCCGGGACTAGCGAGCTACAATGAGCAGTTCTTC.

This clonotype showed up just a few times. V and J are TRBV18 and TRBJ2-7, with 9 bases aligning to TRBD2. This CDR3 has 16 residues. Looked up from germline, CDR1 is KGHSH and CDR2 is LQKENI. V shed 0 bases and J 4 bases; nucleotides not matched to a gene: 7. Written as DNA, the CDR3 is TGTGCCAGCTCACCACCGAGTAGCGGGGGAAGGTACGAGCAGTACTTC. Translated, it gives CASSPPSSGGRYEQYF.

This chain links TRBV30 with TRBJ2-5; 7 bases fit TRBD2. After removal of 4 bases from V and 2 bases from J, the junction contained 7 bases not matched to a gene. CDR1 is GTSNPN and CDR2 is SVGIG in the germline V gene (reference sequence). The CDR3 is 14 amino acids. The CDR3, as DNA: TGTGCCTGGACTAGCGGAGGGATACAAGAGACCCAGTACTTC. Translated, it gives CAWTSGGIQETQYF.

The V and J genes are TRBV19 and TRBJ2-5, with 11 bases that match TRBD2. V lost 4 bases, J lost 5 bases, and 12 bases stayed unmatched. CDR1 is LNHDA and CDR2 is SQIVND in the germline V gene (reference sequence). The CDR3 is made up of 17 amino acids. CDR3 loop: CASSTETTSGVFETQYF. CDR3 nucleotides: TGTGCCAGTAGTACAGAAACGACTAGCGGGGTGTTTGAGACCCAGTACTTC.

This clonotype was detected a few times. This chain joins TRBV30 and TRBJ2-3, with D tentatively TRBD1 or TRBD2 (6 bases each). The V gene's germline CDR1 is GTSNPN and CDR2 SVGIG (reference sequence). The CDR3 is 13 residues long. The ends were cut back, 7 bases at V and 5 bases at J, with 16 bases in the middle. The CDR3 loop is CASVSGAGDTQYF. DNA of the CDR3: TGTGCCTCGGTTTCGGGGGCGGGAGATACGCAGTATTTT.

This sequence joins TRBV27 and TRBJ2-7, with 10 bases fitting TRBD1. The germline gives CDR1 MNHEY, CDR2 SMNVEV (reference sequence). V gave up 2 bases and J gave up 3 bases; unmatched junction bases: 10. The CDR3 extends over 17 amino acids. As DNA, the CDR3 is TGTGCCAGCAGTTTACCCCGCCGGGACAGGGGAATCTACGAGCAGTACTTC. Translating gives CASSLPRRDRGIYEQYF.

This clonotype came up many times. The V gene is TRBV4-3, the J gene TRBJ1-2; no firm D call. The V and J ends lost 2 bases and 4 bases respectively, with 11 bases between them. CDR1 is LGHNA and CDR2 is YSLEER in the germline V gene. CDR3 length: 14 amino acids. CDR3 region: CASSQSGDGYGYTF. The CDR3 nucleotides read TGCGCCAGCAGCCAATCTGGGGATGGCTATGGCTACACCTTC.

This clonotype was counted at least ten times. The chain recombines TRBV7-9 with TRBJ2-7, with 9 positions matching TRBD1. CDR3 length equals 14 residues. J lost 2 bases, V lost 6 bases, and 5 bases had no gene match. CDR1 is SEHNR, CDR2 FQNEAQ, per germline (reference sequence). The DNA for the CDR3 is TGTGCCAGCAGTCTGGGACAGGGAGCCTACGAGCAGTACTTC. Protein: CASSLGQGAYEQYF.

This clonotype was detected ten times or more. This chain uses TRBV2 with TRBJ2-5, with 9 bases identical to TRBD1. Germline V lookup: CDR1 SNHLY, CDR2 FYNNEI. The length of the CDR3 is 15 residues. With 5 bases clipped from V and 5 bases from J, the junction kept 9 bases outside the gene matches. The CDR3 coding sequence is TGTGCCAGCAGTTCCCCGGACAGGGGAGGCGAGACCCAGTACTTC. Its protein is CASSSPDRGGETQYF.

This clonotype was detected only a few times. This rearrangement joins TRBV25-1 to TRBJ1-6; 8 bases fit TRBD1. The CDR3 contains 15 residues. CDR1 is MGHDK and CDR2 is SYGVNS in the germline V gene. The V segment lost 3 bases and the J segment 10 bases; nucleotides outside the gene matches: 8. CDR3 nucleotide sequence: TGTGCCAGCAGTGAGGGGCAGGGGGCTGGGTCACCCCTCCACTTT. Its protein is CASSEGQGAGSPLHF. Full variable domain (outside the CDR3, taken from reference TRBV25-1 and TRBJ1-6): EADIYQTPRYLVIGTGKKITLECSQTMGHDKMYWYQQDPGMELHLIHYSYGVNSTEKGDLSSESTVSRIRTEHFPLTLESARPSHTSQYLCASSEGQGAGSPLHFGNGTRLTVT.

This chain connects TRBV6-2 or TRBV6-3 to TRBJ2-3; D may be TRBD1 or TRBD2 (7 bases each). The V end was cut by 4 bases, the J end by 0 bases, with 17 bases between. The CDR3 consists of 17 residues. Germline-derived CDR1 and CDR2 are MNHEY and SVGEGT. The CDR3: CASSLETGRVSTDTQYF. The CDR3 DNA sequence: TGTGCCAGCAGTTTGGAGACAGGGAGGGTTAGCACAGATACGCAGTATTTT.

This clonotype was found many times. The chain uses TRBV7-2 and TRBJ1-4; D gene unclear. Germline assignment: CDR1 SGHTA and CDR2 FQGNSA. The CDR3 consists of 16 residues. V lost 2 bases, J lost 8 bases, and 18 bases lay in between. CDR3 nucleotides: TGTGCCAGCAGCTTACAGGCAGGCGCATGGGTAGAAAAACTGTTTTTT. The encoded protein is CASSLQAGAWVEKLFF.

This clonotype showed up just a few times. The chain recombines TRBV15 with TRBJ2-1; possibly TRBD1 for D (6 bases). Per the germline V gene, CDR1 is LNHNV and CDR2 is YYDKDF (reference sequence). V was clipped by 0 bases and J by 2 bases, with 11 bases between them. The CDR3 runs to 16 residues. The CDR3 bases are TGTGCCACCAGCAGAGAAAAGGGACAACCCTACAATGAGCAGTTCTTC. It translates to CATSREKGQPYNEQFF.

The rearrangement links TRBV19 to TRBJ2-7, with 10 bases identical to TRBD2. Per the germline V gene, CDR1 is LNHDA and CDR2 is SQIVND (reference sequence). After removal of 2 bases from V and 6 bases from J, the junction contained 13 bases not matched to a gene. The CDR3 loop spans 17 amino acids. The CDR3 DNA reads TGTGCCAGTAGTATACTAGCGGGAGCATTGGGACGGGGCGAGCAGTACTTC. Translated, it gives CASSILAGALGRGEQYF. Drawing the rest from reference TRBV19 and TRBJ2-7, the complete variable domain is DGGITQSPKYLFRKEGQNVTLSCEQNLNHDAMYWYRQDPGQGLRLIYYSQIVNDFQKGDIAEGYSVSREKKESFPLTVTSAQKNPTAFYLCASSILAGALGRGEQYFGPGTRLTVT.

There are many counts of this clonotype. CDR3 bases: TGTGCCAGCAGCCGGGACTCCGAAAGCAATCAGCCCCAGCATTTT. It encodes CASSRDSESNQPQHF. The chain combines TRBV2 with TRBJ1-5, with a possible D match to TRBD1 (5 bases). The germline gives CDR1 SNHLY, CDR2 FYNNEI. The CDR3 is made up of 15 amino acids. V shed 6 bases and J shed 1 base, with 13 bases lying between them.

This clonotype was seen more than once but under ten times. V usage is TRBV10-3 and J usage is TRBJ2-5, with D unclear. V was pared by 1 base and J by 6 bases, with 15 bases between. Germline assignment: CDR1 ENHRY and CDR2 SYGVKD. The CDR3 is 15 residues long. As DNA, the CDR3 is TGTGCCATCAGTGAGTTCTCGCGGAGTGGCAAGACCCAGTACTTC. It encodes CAISEFSRSGKTQYF.

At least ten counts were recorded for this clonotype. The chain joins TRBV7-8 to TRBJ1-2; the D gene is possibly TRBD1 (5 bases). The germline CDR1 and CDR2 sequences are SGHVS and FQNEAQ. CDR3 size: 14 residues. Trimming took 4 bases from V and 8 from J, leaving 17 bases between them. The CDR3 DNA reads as TGTGCCAGCAGCTCATCGGGGACGGATTCCGGCTACACCTTC. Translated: CASSSSGTDSGYTF.